The present entry profiles one TCR beta chain with its context. This clonotype was detected a few times. There is no known antigen for this receptor. There are no base qualities to consult, and no much larger clone falls within one base. This entry is derived from a study of T-cell reconstitution after alpha-beta-depleted transplantation in children (dated by TCRdb to 2016 to 2017). Broadly, across the study: Using TCR repertoire profiling, the study quantitatively followed how T-cell immune reconstitution unfolded in children after TCRalphabeta/CD19-depleted allogeneic hematopoietic cell transplantation.

The V end gives up 0 bases and the J end 5 bases, leaving 5 bases in the junction not matched to a gene. CDR1 and CDR2 are read off the germline V gene (reference sequence) as DFQATT and SNEGSKA. The CDR3 runs 14 residues from the cysteine to the phenylalanine. CDR3 DNA only is kept here, 42 bases in frame from base 1. Preparation of the library involved PCR. The data were produced on an Illumina HiSeq 2500. To normalize quantification of the TCRbeta repertoire, the TCR libraries were built with molecular barcoding that relied on unique molecular identifiers. The public reads were run again by TCRdb, first through fastp at Q25 and then through MiXCR, and only productive beta chains were kept. Records with the same CDR3 protein are collapsed into one entry carrying the most frequent genes and DNA. The sample table holds roughly 500,000 distinct CDR3 sequences, of which roughly 33% were seen once. 2% to 2.5% of the sample is in the top ten clones.

The material sequenced was PBMCs from the stem cell graft donor, taken from the stem cell graft. The rearranged chain carries TRBV20-1 and TRBJ1-1; 8 bases in between match TRBD1. The source is a human donor who donated a stem cell graft to a child with aplastic anemia. The nucleotide sequence reads TGCAGTGCTAGAGACCGGACAGGGATGACTGAAGCTTTCTTT. This codes for CSARDRTGMTEAFF.